Here is one T cell receptor (beta chain) with its context. This sample stems from a study of T cells in Graves' hyperthyroidism and ophthalmopathy. Study at large: Upon initial diagnosis and before any treatment, peripheral blood was collected.

TCR beta CDR3 regions were amplified from RNA. The study used the HTBI primer set for a first-round RT-PCR of the TCR CDR3. TCRdb processed the multiplex PCR reads anew with MiXCR; each CDR3 protein has one entry. The sample includes about 350,000 distinct CDR3 sequences, 15% to 20% of them seen just once. The germline gives CDR1 SGHAT, CDR2 FQNNGV. The CDR3 is 12 residues long. Trimming shortened V by 8 bases and J by 2 bases, and 9 bases separated the two germline ends. Aged 18 to 65, the patients had hyperthyroidism that was newly diagnosed and had lasted under 2 months. The sample taken for sequencing was blood. V and J are TRBV11-2 and TRBJ1-1; weak D call: TRBD1 (6 bases). This TCR derives from a woman between 18 and 30 years old with Graves' hyperthyroidism. For the CDR3, the DNA is TGTGCCAGCGGACAGATTAACACTGAAGCTTTCTTT. Translation gives CASGQINTEAFF.